Below, 29 T cell receptor beta chains from the same sample are listed, as sequenced in a study of OX40 agonist ivuxolimab in advanced cancers. The assay was immunoSEQ multiplex PCR, and TCRdb's table has in-frame clones only and misses some. The sample has some 58,000 clones; approximately 83% are singletons. Sequenced material: CD4+ or CD8+ T cells sorted from blood, taken in a trial of the OX40 agonist ivuxolimab. These receptors were taken from an adult with an advanced solid tumor such as melanoma, head and neck, liver or kidney cancer.

This clone appeared once. The gene calls are TRBV30 and TRBJ1-3; 7 bases agree with TRBD1. Germline-derived CDR1 and CDR2 are GTSNPN and SVGIG (reference sequence). The J segment lost 1 base and the V segment lost 1 base, leaving 4 bases of the junction unmatched. The CDR3 extends over 15 amino acids. The CDR3 spells CAWSGRQGSGNTIYF. For the CDR3, the DNA is TGTGCCTGGAGTGGACGACAGGGATCTGGAAACACCATATATTTT.

This chain connects TRBV7-2 to TRBJ2-7; D might be TRBD1 or TRBD2, each matching 5 bases. Trimming removed 3 bases from V and 2 bases from J, with 14 bases in between. This CDR3 is built from 15 residues. Per germline, CDR1 SGHTA and CDR2 FQGNSA. CDR3 DNA sequence: TGTGCCAGCAGCTTGTCCATTCTGGGGGCCTACGAGCAGTACTTC. Amino acids: CASSLSILGAYEQYF.

V and J are TRBV6-1 and TRBJ2-7; TRBD1 matches at 9 bases. Germline V gives CDR1 MNHNS, CDR2 SASEGT. The CDR3 is made up of 14 amino acids. V gave up 5 bases and J gave up 3 bases; unmatched junction bases: 5. The DNA for the CDR3 is TGTGCCAGCAGTTCGCCGGGACAGGGCTACGAGCAGTACTTC. Amino acid sequence: CASSSPGQGYEQYF.

The chain couples TRBV19 to TRBJ1-5; weak D call: TRBD1 (6 bases). Germline lookup yields CDR1 LNHDA and CDR2 SQIVND (reference sequence). V shed 7 bases and J shed 4 bases, with 17 bases lying between them. The CDR3 has 15 residues. CDR3 in DNA: TGTGCCAGTAACCCCAAGGGGGGTTGGAATCAGCCCCAGCATTTT. Its protein product is CASNPKGGWNQPQHF.

This sequence joins TRBV18 and TRBJ2-3, with TRBD1 identical over 11 bases. With V trimmed by 7 bases and J by 0 bases, 3 bases remained unmatched. CDR3 length equals 15 residues. Germline V gives CDR1 KGHSH, CDR2 LQKENI. The CDR3 loop reads CASWGQGGSTDTQYF. In nucleotides, the CDR3 is TGTGCCAGCTGGGGACAGGGGGGCAGCACAGATACGCAGTATTTT.

The chain employs TRBV28 and TRBJ1-1; 8 nucleotides match TRBD1. The CDR3 has 17 amino acids. The V gene's germline CDR1 is MDHEN and CDR2 SYDVKM. With 3 bases clipped from V and 2 bases from J, the junction kept 11 bases outside the gene matches. The CDR3 DNA sequence: TGTGCCAGCAGTTTTGGGGCCAGGGGGCGGACAAACACTGAAGCTTTCTTT. It specifies CASSFGARGRTNTEAFF.

The rearrangement uses TRBV6-5 and TRBJ2-1; D is uncertain. The V gene's germline CDR1 is MNHEY and CDR2 SVGAGI. V lost 0 bases to trimming and J lost 6 bases, with 15 bases between them. CDR3 size: 16 residues. The CDR3 DNA sequence: TGTGCCAGCAGTTACTCGAGGCCAGCCAGCTTCAATGAGCAGTTCTTC. Residues: CASSYSRPASFNEQFF.

V and J are TRBV7-3 and TRBJ2-3; 12 nucleotides match TRBD2. Per the germline V gene, CDR1 is SGHTA and CDR2 is FQGTGA. This CDR3 contains 15 residues. J was trimmed by 4 bases and V by 5 bases; bases with no gene match: 4. The CDR3 is CASSPRLAGADTQYF. Written as DNA, the CDR3 is TGTGCCAGCAGCCCTCGACTAGCGGGAGCAGATACGCAGTATTTT.

The J gene is TRBJ2-1, the V gene TRBV27, with 13 bases identical to TRBD2. Germline assignment: CDR1 MNHEY and CDR2 SMNVEV (reference sequence). The CDR3 is 19 amino acids. J lost 8 bases, V lost 2 bases, and 15 bases had no gene match. The CDR3 protein is CASSLLPRLAGGGWDEQFF. CDR3 DNA: TGTGCCAGCAGTTTACTCCCTCGACTAGCGGGAGGAGGTTGGGATGAGCAGTTCTTC.

The chain is built from TRBV19 and TRBJ1-1, with D unresolved. This CDR3 region has 15 residues. CDR1 is LNHDA and CDR2 is SQIVND in the germline V gene (reference sequence). Trimming removed 2 bases from V and 0 bases from J, with 10 bases in between. The CDR3 loop reads CASSIQALLNTEAFF. The CDR3 DNA reads TGTGCCAGTAGTATACAGGCCCTTCTGAACACTGAAGCTTTCTTT.

This clone was recorded only once. The chain employs TRBV9 and TRBJ1-4; tentative D call: TRBD1 (6 bases). CDR1 is SGDLS, CDR2 YYNGEE, per germline. With 4 bases removed from V and 4 bases from J, the gap between germline ends came to 14 bases. The CDR3 spans 15 residues. The CDR3 spells CASSWTANNNEKLFF. CDR3 DNA sequence: TGTGCCAGCAGCTGGACAGCGAACAATAATGAAAAACTGTTTTTT.

V gene TRBV19 combines with J gene TRBJ2-1; D perhaps matches TRBD1 (6 bases). The ends were cut back, 3 bases at V and 7 bases at J, with 16 bases in the middle. The CDR3 totals 15 residues. CDR1 and CDR2 (germline): LNHDA, SQIVND (reference sequence). CDR3 sequence (DNA): TGTGCCAGTAGTATCCAATTACAGGGACGGAATGAGCAGTTCTTC. This gives the protein CASSIQLQGRNEQFF.

The rearrangement joins TRBV19 to TRBJ2-3; D is unresolved. V was trimmed by 0 bases and J by 4 bases, leaving 11 bases between them. This CDR3 has 15 amino acids. Germline V lookup: CDR1 LNHDA, CDR2 SQIVND (reference sequence). CDR3 sequence: CASSIDPPQADTQYF. The CDR3 region has the DNA TGTGCCAGTAGTATAGACCCACCTCAGGCAGATACGCAGTATTTT.

The CDR3 reads CASSLGLASEQYF. Written as DNA, the CDR3 is TGTGCCAGCAGCTTGGGACTAGCCAGCGAGCAGTACTTC. The chain uses TRBV7-9 and TRBJ2-7; TRBD2 matches 9 bases. Germline V gene sequence: CDR1 SEHNR, CDR2 FQNEAQ (reference sequence). V lost 3 bases and J lost 6; bases outside the gene matches: 3. CDR3 size: 13 residues.

This clone was counted a single time. The chain links TRBV11-2 to TRBJ2-1; D not resolved. Germline CDR1 SGHAT, CDR2 FQNNGV. The CDR3 has 14 amino acids. Trimming removed 1 base at V and 8 bases at J, with 12 bases between. This chain's CDR3 is CASSLVVGIDEQFF. The CDR3 bases are TGTGCCAGCAGCTTAGTAGTGGGGATCGATGAGCAGTTCTTC.

DNA for the CDR3: TGTGCCTGGAGTGTAGGACAGGGGGCTCGGGAGACCCAGTACTTC. Amino acid sequence: CAWSVGQGARETQYF. The chain recombines TRBV30 with TRBJ2-5, with 11 nucleotides matching TRBD1. The trim removed 0 bases at V and 5 bases at J, leaving 5 bases unmatched. There are 15 residues in the CDR3. From germline, CDR1 is GTSNPN and CDR2 SVGIG (reference sequence).

This clone has a handful of counts. This chain joins TRBV30 and TRBJ1-6; D is unresolved. Germline values: CDR1 GTSNPN, CDR2 SVGIG (reference sequence). The ends were cut back, 3 bases at V and 6 bases at J, with 6 bases in the middle. The CDR3 covers 12 residues. CDR3 protein: CAWRDFNSPLHF. The DNA for the CDR3 is TGTGCCTGGAGGGACTTTAATTCACCCCTCCACTTT.

The rearrangement links TRBV2 to TRBJ1-5; possible D gene TRBD1, 5 bases. Germline-derived CDR1 and CDR2 are SNHLY and FYNNEI. The length of the CDR3 is 13 residues. V shed 6 bases and J shed 5 bases, with 11 bases lying between them. CDR3 protein: CASSIRGDQPQHF. The CDR3 nucleotides are TGTGCCAGCAGCATCCGGGGCGATCAGCCCCAGCATTTT.

This rearrangement joins TRBV6-5 to TRBJ1-1, with unresolved D. V was clipped by 1 base and J by 10 bases, with 4 bases between them. This CDR3 has 10 amino acids. Germline CDR1 reads MNHEY; CDR2 reads SVGAGI. For the CDR3, the DNA is TGTGCCAGCAGTTACTACCCAGCTTTCTTT. It codes for CASSYYPAFF.

CDR3 DNA sequence: TGTGCCAGTAGTATTTTAGCGGGAACTTCCGGGGAGCTGTTTTTT. The encoded protein is CASSILAGTSGELFF. The chain joins TRBV19 to TRBJ2-2, with TRBD2 matching 8 bases. Germline V CDR1 and CDR2: LNHDA, SQIVND (reference sequence). V lost 3 bases, J lost 6 bases, and 6 bases stayed unmatched. The CDR3 runs 15 residues.

The chain couples TRBV30 to TRBJ2-7; 7 bases map to TRBD1. Germline loops: CDR1 GTSNPN, CDR2 SVGIG (reference sequence). The CDR3 is made up of 13 amino acids. V shed 6 bases and J 2 bases; nucleotides not matched to a gene: 7. CDR3 loop: CACHGQAPYEQYF. DNA for the CDR3: TGTGCCTGCCACGGACAGGCCCCCTACGAGCAGTACTTC.

The chain employs TRBV9 and TRBJ2-7; TRBD2 matches 7 bases. The ends lost 0 bases at V and 0 bases at J; junction bases unmatched: 3. The CDR3 length is 15 residues. Germline assignment: CDR1 SGDLS and CDR2 YYNGEE. Here the CDR3 reads CASSVGGGTSYEQYF. The CDR3 nucleotides read TGTGCCAGCAGCGTAGGGGGAGGGACCTCCTACGAGCAGTACTTC.

The gene calls are TRBV27 and TRBJ2-1; 10 nucleotides align to TRBD2. The CDR3 has 15 residues. V shed 6 bases and J 10 bases; nucleotides not matched to a gene: 12. Germline-derived CDR1 and CDR2 are MNHEY and SMNVEV (reference sequence). The DNA of the CDR3 is TGTGCCAGCAGCTCAGCGGGAGGGGGGGCTTTGGAGCAGTTCTTC. Its translation is CASSSAGGGALEQFF.

The chain carries TRBV10-1 and TRBJ2-2; D may be TRBD1 (5 bases). Germline CDR1 WNHNN, CDR2 SYGVQD (reference sequence). V lost 3 bases and J 1 base, leaving 12 bases between the germline ends. This CDR3 has 16 amino acids. The CDR3 is CASSDIETGNTGELFF. CDR3 sequence (DNA): TGCGCCAGCAGTGATATCGAAACAGGGAACACCGGGGAGCTGTTTTTT.

V and J are TRBV19 and TRBJ2-3; 8 bases agree with TRBD1. J was trimmed by 1 base and V by 6 bases; bases with no gene match: 6. Germline CDR1 and CDR2: LNHDA and SQIVND (reference sequence). The CDR3 runs to 15 residues. In DNA, the CDR3 is TGTGCCAGTAGCCCCGGGACAGGCCGCACAGATACGCAGTATTTT. As protein: CASSPGTGRTDTQYF.

This chain links TRBV19 with TRBJ2-3; no reliable D call. This CDR3 contains 14 residues. V was clipped by 0 bases and J by 4 bases, with 8 bases between them. Germline values: CDR1 LNHDA, CDR2 SQIVND (reference sequence). CDR3 bases: TGTGCCAGTAGTATAGATCCTTTTGCAGATACGCAGTATTTT. This gives the protein CASSIDPFADTQYF.

The chain links TRBV7-9 to TRBJ2-2, with D perhaps matching TRBD1 (6 bases). CDR3 length: 14 residues. Germline CDR1 and CDR2: SEHNR and FQNEAQ (reference sequence). Trimming took off 6 bases at V and 0 bases at J, with 8 bases between the two ends. The CDR3 nucleotides are TGTGCCAGCAGTACAGGGACGAACACCGGGGAGCTGTTTTTT. Translating it yields CASSTGTNTGELFF.

The chain carries TRBV15 and TRBJ2-1, with TRBD2 identical over 10 bases. V dropped 2 bases and J dropped 6; count of bases not matched to a gene: 1. Germline V CDR1 and CDR2: LNHNV, YYDKDF (reference sequence). CDR3 length: 14 amino acids. In DNA, the CDR3 is TGTGCCACCAGCAGAACTAGCGGGACCAATGAGCAGTTCTTC. Translating gives CATSRTSGTNEQFF.

This clone was picked up one time. This rearrangement joins TRBV5-1 to TRBJ2-3; D is ambiguous. The V end lost 0 bases, the J end lost 6 bases, and 11 bases lay between the germline ends. This CDR3 contains 14 residues. The germline V gene encodes CDR1 SGHRS and CDR2 YFSETQ. Here the CDR3 reads CASSLDSGWDTQYF. The CDR3 nucleotides are TGCGCCAGCAGCTTGGACAGTGGATGGGATACGCAGTATTTT.